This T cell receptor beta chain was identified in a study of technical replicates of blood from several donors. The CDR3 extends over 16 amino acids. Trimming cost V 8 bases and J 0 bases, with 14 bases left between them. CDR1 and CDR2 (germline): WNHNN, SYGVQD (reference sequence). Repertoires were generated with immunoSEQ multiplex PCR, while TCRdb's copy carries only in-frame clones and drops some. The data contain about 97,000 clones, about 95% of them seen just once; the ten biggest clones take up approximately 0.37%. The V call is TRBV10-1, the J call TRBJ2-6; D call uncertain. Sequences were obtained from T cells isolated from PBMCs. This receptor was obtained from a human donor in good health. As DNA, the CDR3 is TGCGCCAGCGAAAGAACGGAGAGCTCTGGGGCCAACGTCCTGACTTTC. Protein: CASERTESSGANVLTF.